By frequency in the sample, the clone carrying this T cell receptor (beta chain) is medium-sized (0.01 to 0.1%). Its antigen is not identified. TCR beta CDR3 regions were amplified from RNA. With the HTBI primer set, the TCR CDR3 went through a first round of RT-PCR. Each CDR3 protein is one row after TCRdb ran MiXCR on the multiplex PCR reads. The profile shows some 500,000 distinct CDR3 sequences, 13% to 15% of them singletons. The data were taken from a study of T cells in Graves' hyperthyroidism and ophthalmopathy. Study-level results: Through a model of 13 V-J features, ophthalmopathy was separated from stable hyperthyroidism.

Stable hyperthyroidism: no ophthalmopathy progression over 18 months of follow-up. The germline CDR1 and CDR2 sequences are SGHAT and FQNNGV. This CDR3 has 15 amino acids. The germline V and J ends were trimmed by 5 bases and 5 bases, with 16 bases remaining between them. This TCR came from a woman under 30 with Graves' hyperthyroidism. The specimen sequenced was blood. The rearrangement uses TRBV11-2 and TRBJ2-1; D gene ambiguous. CDR3 loop: CASSPVQQRNNEQFF. The CDR3 DNA sequence: TGTGCCAGCAGCCCCGTGCAACAACGGAACAATGAGCAGTTCTTC.